Below are 26 T cell receptor beta chains sequenced from a single sample in a study of T cells after yellow fever vaccination. TCRdb reanalysed the 5' RACE reads using MiXCR and keeps one entry per CDR3 protein. The table records around 400,000 distinct CDR3 sequences, around 10% of them present only once. This sample comprised PBMCs, obtained on the day of the first yellow fever vaccination. These receptors were collected from a man between 18 and 35 years old who received the YFV17D yellow fever vaccine.

This clonotype has only a few counts. In DNA, the CDR3 is TGTGCCAGTAGTATTGTCACCTCGTTGCGCACCGGGGAGCTGTTTTTT. Protein: CASSIVTSLRTGELFF. The rearrangement uses TRBV19 and TRBJ2-2, with D unresolved. Deletions cut 3 bases from V and 4 bases from J, with 15 bases between. CDR3 length equals 16 residues. CDR1 and CDR2 from the germline V gene are LNHDA and SQIVND (reference sequence).

The sample holds many counts of this clonotype. The rearrangement links TRBV5-1 to TRBJ2-3, with 12 nucleotides matching TRBD1. The CDR3 extends over 15 amino acids. J gave up 5 bases and V 4 bases, and 5 bases lay outside the gene matches. The germline V gene encodes CDR1 SGHRS and CDR2 YFSETQ. The CDR3 nucleotides are TGCGCCAGCAGCGGGGGACAGGGGGCCGGAGATACGCAGTATTTT. As protein: CASSGGQGAGDTQYF.

V usage is TRBV12-3 or TRBV12-4 and J usage is TRBJ1-1; D perhaps matches TRBD1 (6 bases). This CDR3 comprises 16 residues. V lost 3 bases and J 1 base, leaving 15 bases between the germline ends. The CDR3 DNA reads TGTGCCAGCAGTTTTCGGCAGGGGAAGGGGAACACTGAAGCTTTCTTT. It translates to CASSFRQGKGNTEAFF.

The chain links TRBV25-1 to TRBJ2-7, with TRBD1 matching 8 bases. The CDR3 is 15 residues long. V trimming: 2 bases; J trimming: 1 base; junction bases outside the gene matches: 4. Germline values: CDR1 MGHDK, CDR2 SYGVNS. The CDR3 DNA follows: TGTGCCAGCAGTGAAGACAGGGGTTATTCCTACGAGCAGTACTTC. Its protein product is CASSEDRGYSYEQYF.

This sequence joins TRBV12-3 or TRBV12-4 and TRBJ1-6, with D uncertain. The CDR3 sequence is 10 residues long. V was cut by 9 bases and J by 11 bases, with 8 bases left in between. CDR3 nucleotides: TGTGCCAGGGTAAACACACCCCTCCACTTT. Amino acids: CARVNTPLHF.

Only a few counts were recorded for this clonotype. This chain joins TRBV4-3 and TRBJ1-5; 9 nucleotides line up with TRBD1. This CDR3 has 15 amino acids. The V gene's germline CDR1 is LGHNA and CDR2 YSLEER. The trim removed 1 base at V and 6 bases at J, leaving 4 bases unmatched. In nucleotides, the CDR3 is TGCGCCAGCAGCCAAGGGACAGGGGCAGGTCAGCCCCAGCATTTT. The encoded protein is CASSQGTGAGQPQHF.

The chain carries TRBV29-1 and TRBJ2-3; D is unclear. The V and J ends lost 4 bases and 3 bases respectively, with 11 bases between them. Per the germline V gene, CDR1 is SQVTM and CDR2 is ANQGSEA. The CDR3 consists of 13 residues. CDR3 DNA: TGCAGCGTTGTCGGCCCTGGAACAGATACGCAGTATTTT. It translates to CSVVGPGTDTQYF.

This chain links TRBV7-6 with TRBJ2-7; D tentatively fits TRBD1 or TRBD2 (5 bases each). Trimming took off 5 bases at V and 4 bases at J, with 18 bases between the two ends. Germline CDR1 reads SGHVS; CDR2 reads FNYEAQ. The CDR3 extends over 15 amino acids. CDR3 loop: CASSHGTGLGYEQYF. The CDR3 DNA reads TGTGCCAGCAGCCATGGGACCGGGCTTGGGTACGAGCAGTACTTC.

This clonotype has only a few counts. This sequence joins TRBV4-1 and TRBJ2-5; D is perhaps TRBD2 (5 bases). Germline CDR1 and CDR2: MGHRA and YSYEKL. V was pared by 3 bases and J by 5 bases, with 16 bases between. The CDR3 is 15 amino acids. This CDR3 is CASSQLGLSGETQYF. Written as DNA, the CDR3 is TGCGCCAGCAGCCAGCTAGGGCTTTCGGGGGAGACCCAGTACTTC.

CDR3 bases: TGCAGCGTCGCCGGGACAGGGGATGGCTACACCTTC. Amino acid sequence: CSVAGTGDGYTF. The chain joins TRBV29-1 to TRBJ1-2; 10 positions match TRBD1. Germline lookup yields CDR1 SQVTM and CDR2 ANQGSEA. The CDR3 has 12 amino acids. V was clipped by 6 bases and J by 6 bases; unmatched bases: 4.

This clonotype was seen more than once but under ten times. At one boundary the junction diverges from the germline segment, which might be a read error. V usage is TRBV6-6 and J usage is TRBJ2-1; D remains ambiguous. Germline V lookup: CDR1 MNHNY, CDR2 SVGAGI (reference sequence). This CDR3 contains 11 residues. CDR3 sequence (DNA): TGCAGTTATATTTCGGGCAATGAGCAGTTCTTC. Translating gives CSYISGNEQFF.

In its sample, this clonotype was seen a few times. This chain uses TRBV12-3 or TRBV12-4 with TRBJ1-4; D is ambiguous. The CDR3 has 13 amino acids. Trimming removed 8 bases from V and 6 bases from J, with 13 bases in between. CDR3 sequence: CASRAVNDEKLFF. The CDR3 nucleotides are TGTGCCAGCCGGGCTGTAAATGATGAAAAACTGTTTTTT.

This clonotype came up many times. The genes are TRBV5-1 and TRBJ2-6; D unresolved. The CDR3 consists of 16 residues. Germline V lookup: CDR1 SGHRS, CDR2 YFSETQ. Trimming pared 0 bases from V and 4 bases from J, leaving 11 bases between. The CDR3 is CASSLGPSSGANVLTF. CDR3 DNA: TGCGCCAGCAGCTTGGGACCTTCCTCCGGGGCCAACGTCCTGACTTTC.

This clonotype turned up a few times. The chain employs TRBV4-1 and TRBJ1-1; D is perhaps TRBD1 (5 bases). V lost 0 bases to trimming and J lost 5 bases, with 19 bases between them. From germline, CDR1 is MGHRA and CDR2 YSYEKL. The CDR3 is 17 amino acids. CDR3 sequence: CASSQEKQGLGRTEAFF. The CDR3, as DNA: TGCGCCAGCAGCCAAGAGAAGCAGGGATTAGGGAGGACTGAAGCTTTCTTT.

This clonotype turned up a few times. This chain connects TRBV7-9 to TRBJ2-2; D is ambiguous. Trimming removed 5 bases at V and 6 bases at J, with 10 bases between. Looked up from germline, CDR1 is SEHNR and CDR2 is FQNEAQ (reference sequence). The CDR3 is 13 amino acids. This CDR3 reads CASSPSGAGELFF. CDR3 sequence (DNA): TGTGCCAGCAGCCCGTCTGGGGCCGGGGAGCTGTTTTTT.

This clonotype was recorded a few times. The chain couples TRBV27 to TRBJ1-4, with TRBD1 matching 8 bases. Germline V gives CDR1 MNHEY, CDR2 SMNVEV (reference sequence). CDR3 size: 17 residues. The ends lost 4 bases at V and 16 bases at J; junction bases unmatched: 23. The CDR3 bases are TGTGCCAGCAGTTCGCATCGCACAGGGGGTTCACCCCAAATGACGTTTTTT. As protein: CASSSHRTGGSPQMTFF.

The rearrangement joins TRBV20-1 to TRBJ2-3; 9 bases line up with TRBD2. Germline V gene lookup returns CDR1 DFQATT and CDR2 SNEGSKA (reference sequence). This CDR3 contains 14 residues. Unmatched junction bases numbered 5, after V lost 5 bases and J lost 2 bases. The CDR3 DNA is TGCAGTGCTCCAGCGGGGGGCTACACAGATACGCAGTATTTT. This encodes CSAPAGGYTDTQYF.

This chain uses TRBV28 with TRBJ2-1; 9 nucleotides align to TRBD1. CDR1 MDHEN and CDR2 SYDVKM come from the germline V gene. This CDR3 spans 15 amino acids. The J segment lost 7 bases and the V segment lost 5 bases, leaving 9 bases of the junction unmatched. CDR3 amino acids: CASSPPGQGENEQFF. The CDR3 DNA follows: TGTGCCAGCAGTCCTCCGGGACAGGGAGAGAATGAGCAGTTCTTC. The variable domain in full, with the rest retrieved from reference TRBV28 and TRBJ2-1, is DVKVTQSSRYLVKRTGEKVFLECVQDMDHENMFWYRQDPGLGLRLIYFSYDVKMKEKGDIPEGYSVSREKKERFSLILESASTNQTSMYLCASSPPGQGENEQFFGPGTRLTVL.

This clonotype was seen more than once but under ten times. The chain employs TRBV25-1 and TRBJ2-5; D is possibly TRBD2 (6 bases). V dropped 3 bases and J dropped 1 base, with 15 bases sitting between them. Per germline, CDR1 MGHDK and CDR2 SYGVNS. This CDR3 region has 16 residues. The CDR3 protein is CASSDWGVGIQETQYF. The DNA for the CDR3 is TGTGCCAGCAGTGACTGGGGGGTGGGCATCCAAGAGACCCAGTACTTC.

V usage is TRBV29-1 and J usage is TRBJ2-2; TRBD1 matches at 8 bases. Germline values: CDR1 SQVTM, CDR2 ANQGSEA. Trimming at V came to 8 bases and at J to 4 bases, leaving 6 bases not matched to a gene. The CDR3 contains 13 residues. CDR3 in DNA: TGCAGCTACCGACAGGGGTCCACCGGGGAGCTGTTTTTT. It is translated as CSYRQGSTGELFF.

This clonotype has at least ten counts. The CDR3 is CASSKRGYEKLFF. The CDR3 DNA is TGTGCCAGCTCAAAAAGAGGGTACGAAAAACTGTTTTTT. This chain joins TRBV18 and TRBJ1-4; D is undetermined. The CDR3 sequence is 13 residues long. Trimming took off 5 bases at V and 8 bases at J, with 12 bases between the two ends. CDR1 KGHSH and CDR2 LQKENI come from the germline V gene.

This clonotype was detected many times. This chain connects TRBV7-2 to TRBJ2-1; 8 bases are a match to TRBD1. The CDR3 sequence is 15 residues long. V lost 7 bases and J lost 4; bases outside the gene matches: 9. CDR1 is SGHTA, CDR2 FQGNSA, per germline. The CDR3 coding sequence is TGTGCCAGCATCGCCGGGACAGGAGATTACAATGAGCAGTTCTTC. Its translation is CASIAGTGDYNEQFF.

This clonotype was seen a few times. The chain carries TRBV20-1 and TRBJ2-1; D gene unclear. V lost 6 bases, J lost 0 bases, and 9 bases lay in between. The germline gives CDR1 DFQATT, CDR2 SNEGSKA (reference sequence). CDR3 length: 13 residues. The CDR3 reads CSAGQYSYNEQFF. The CDR3 DNA reads as TGCAGTGCAGGCCAATACTCCTACAATGAGCAGTTCTTC.

This clonotype was seen only a few times. The rearrangement joins TRBV19 to TRBJ1-2; 8 bases fit TRBD1. V was pared by 6 bases and J by 4 bases, with 7 bases of the junction left unmatched. Germline-derived CDR1 and CDR2 are LNHDA and SQIVND (reference sequence). The CDR3 contains 14 residues. For the CDR3, the DNA is TGTGCCAGTAGCGCAAGGGACAGGACCTATGGCTACACCTTC. It translates to CASSARDRTYGYTF.

This clonotype was observed a few times. The V call is TRBV5-1, the J call TRBJ1-1, with TRBD1 matching 9 bases. The V segment lost 2 bases and the J segment 3 bases; nucleotides outside the gene matches: 5. The CDR3 contains 15 residues. Germline V gives CDR1 SGHRS, CDR2 YFSETQ. The CDR3 sequence is CASSLQGAGDTEAFF. CDR3 nucleotides: TGCGCCAGCAGCTTACAGGGGGCGGGGGACACTGAAGCTTTCTTT.

The J gene is TRBJ2-1, the V gene TRBV12-3 or TRBV12-4; D may match TRBD1 or TRBD2 (6 bases each). V lost 6 bases and J 9 bases, leaving 15 bases between the germline ends. The CDR3 has 13 amino acids. CDR3 sequence (DNA): TGTGCCAGCAGGTCACAGGGACTCTCTGAGCAGTTCTTC. Amino acids: CASRSQGLSEQFF.